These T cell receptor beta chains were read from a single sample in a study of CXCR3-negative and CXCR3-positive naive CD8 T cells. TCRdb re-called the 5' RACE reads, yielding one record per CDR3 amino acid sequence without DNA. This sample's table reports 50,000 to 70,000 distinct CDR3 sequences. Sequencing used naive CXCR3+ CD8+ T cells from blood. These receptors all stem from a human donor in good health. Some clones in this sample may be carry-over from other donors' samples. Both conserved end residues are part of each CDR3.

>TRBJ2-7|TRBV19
CASSIDGRGDEQYF
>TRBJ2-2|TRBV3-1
CASTEGATGGPGELFF
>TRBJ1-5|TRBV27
CASFSGPQGSNQPQHF
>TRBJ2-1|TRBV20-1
CSAHHRTGGAYNEQFF
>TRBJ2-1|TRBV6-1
CASSDLPLAPYNEQFF
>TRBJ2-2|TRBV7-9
CASSPGQANTGELFF
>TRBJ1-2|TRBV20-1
CSARGGTGDPYGYTF
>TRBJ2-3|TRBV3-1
CASSQAATDTQYF
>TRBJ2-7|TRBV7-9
CASSLGRGQDSYEQYF
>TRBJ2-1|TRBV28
CASSPTEGVTYNEQFF
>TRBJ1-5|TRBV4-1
CASSQELTGGDQPQHF
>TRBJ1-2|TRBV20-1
CSAISPGTDYGYTF
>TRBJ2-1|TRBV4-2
CASSHPGGSSYNEQFF
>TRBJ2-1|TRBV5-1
CASSPGTLTYEQFF
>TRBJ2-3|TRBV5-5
CASSLSGGRPKYTDTQYF
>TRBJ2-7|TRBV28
CASSIIAGGPVYEQYF
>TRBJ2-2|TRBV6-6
CASSPGGWLGELFF
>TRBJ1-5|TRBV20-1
CSARDWDQPQHF
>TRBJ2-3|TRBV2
CASSGFGQGSDTQYF
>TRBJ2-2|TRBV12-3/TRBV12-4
CASSLRQMNTGELFF
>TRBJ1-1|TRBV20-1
CSARHRQGAGEAFF
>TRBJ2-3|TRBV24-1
CATSDLAGDTQYF
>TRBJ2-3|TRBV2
CATQTSGSTDTQYF
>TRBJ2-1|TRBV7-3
CASSFLAGSSYNEQFF
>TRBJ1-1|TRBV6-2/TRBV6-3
CASSSGTAALLFMNTEAFF
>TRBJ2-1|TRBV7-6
CASSMDSRLYNEQFF
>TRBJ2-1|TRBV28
CASSWGRLSSYNEQFF